Included here is one T cell receptor (beta chain) sequence, with context. The data stem from a study of blood T cell repertoires in COVID-19. On the study more broadly: The United States, Italy and Spain supplied acute and convalescent COVID-19 samples.

Trimming cost V 3 bases and J 0 bases; bases outside gene matches: 6. The length of the CDR3 is 17 residues. From germline, CDR1 is ENHRY and CDR2 SYGVKD. Original methodology: Counts of nucleated cells, estimated from reference gene primer amplification, were obtained. Assay used: immunoSEQ multiplex PCR; TCRdb lists only in-frame clones, some missing. V and J calls and clone size are copied from that table; D and trimming were computed from the DNA. In the table there are about 200,000 clones, 88% of which are singletons. The receptor comes from a man aged 40-49 years with acute or convalescent COVID-19. The gene calls are TRBV10-3 and TRBJ1-2; 11 nucleotides match TRBD1. The sequencing input was peripheral blood. CDR3: CAISEPDRGQANYGYTF. The CDR3 DNA is TGTGCCATCAGTGAACCGGACAGGGGGCAAGCTAACTATGGCTACACCTTC.